The source of this TCR beta chain is a study of cytomegalovirus exposure and HLA in healthy donors. The wider study: Ancestry clustering placed around 81% of approximately 420 genotyped donors in the Caucasian-associated cluster.

V was shortened by 2 bases and J by 6 bases, with 13 bases between the two germline ends. CDR1 is SEHNR, CDR2 FQNEAQ, per germline (reference sequence). The CDR3 covers 14 residues. Study outcomes and limitations: A cluster of highly shared sequence variants was likely a sequencing artifact. An analysis was carried out later, and it reportedly showed fewer N-insertions in an Asian-associated ancestry cluster than the approximately 670-donor mean. Later work found most CMV-associated TCR beta chains apparently HLA-restricted.

The study ran its PCR with 60 Vbeta and 13 Jbeta primers. The table came from immunoSEQ multiplex PCR; TCRdb's copy has only in-frame clones and leaves some out. This sample carries around 190,000 clones, roughly 72% of them seen once, and the ten largest clones take approximately 2%. Concerning this clone: What it binds is unknown.

This rearrangement joins TRBV7-9 to TRBJ1-2; perhaps TRBD1 as D (5 bases). The clonotype was recovered from a man aged 25 to 45 in good health and CMV-seronegative. The specimen sequenced was PBMCs. CDR3 amino acids: CASSLLAARDGYTF. In nucleotides, the CDR3 is TGTGCCAGCAGCTTATTGGCAGCCAGGGATGGCTACACCTTC. The variable domain in full, with the rest retrieved from reference TRBV7-9 and TRBJ1-2, is DTGVSQNPRHKITKRGQNVTFRCDPISEHNRLYWYRQTLGQGPEFLTYFQNEAQLEKSRLLSDRFSAERPKGSFSTLEIQRTEQGDSAMYLCASSLLAARDGYTFGSGTRLTVV.